Below, one T cell receptor (beta chain) is given with its context. What it binds is unknown. Per the study methods: It was from CDR3 differences across clinicopathological groups that a distant-metastasis classifier for papillary thyroid cancer was built. TCRdb re-called clones via MiXCR from the PCR reads. It is TCRdb's table, rather than the study itself, that gives the V and J calls and clone size. The sample yields about 21,000 clones, around 17% seen once. The data originate from a study of metastatic and nonmetastatic thyroid tumors. Study at large: Comparison of repertoires was carried out across blood and tumor or nodule tissue from malignant and benign thyroid patients.

Study results and limitations: Significantly greater TCR beta diversity was reportedly found in malignant thyroid tumors than in benign nodules (in blood and tumor).

The V segment lost 2 bases and the J segment 2 bases; nucleotides outside the gene matches: 4. The CDR3 runs 15 residues. The germline V gene has CDR1 MNHEY and CDR2 SMNVEV (reference sequence). None of the patients had undergone any treatment ahead of thyroid surgery. The specimen sequenced was blood. The TCR comes from a male donor with papillary thyroid cancer or a benign thyroid nodule (not recorded which). Some clones in this sample may be carry-over from other donors' samples. The chain employs TRBV27 and TRBJ2-7; 9 bases match TRBD1. In nucleotides, the CDR3 is TGTGCCAGCAGTTTAACGGGACAGGGCGCCTACGAGCAGTACTTC. It codes for CASSLTGQGAYEQYF.